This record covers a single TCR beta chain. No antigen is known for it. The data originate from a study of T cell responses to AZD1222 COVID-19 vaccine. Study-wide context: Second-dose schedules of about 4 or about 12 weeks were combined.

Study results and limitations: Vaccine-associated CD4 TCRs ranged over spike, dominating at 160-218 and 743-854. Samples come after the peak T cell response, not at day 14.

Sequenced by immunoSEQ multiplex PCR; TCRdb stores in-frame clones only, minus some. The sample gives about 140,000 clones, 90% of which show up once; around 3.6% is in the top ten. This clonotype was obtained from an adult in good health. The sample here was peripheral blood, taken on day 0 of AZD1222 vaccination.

As DNA, the CDR3 is TGTGCCATCAGTGAGCAGAGAACTAATGAAAAACTGTTTTTT. Residues: CAISEQRTNEKLFF. The chain combines TRBV10-3 with TRBJ1-4; no definite D call. The CDR3 spans 14 residues. Trimming stripped 2 bases from V and 1 base from J, with 5 bases between. Germline CDR1 reads ENHRY; CDR2 reads SYGVKD.